These T cell receptor beta chains were read from a single sample in a study of early T cells in non-severe SARS-CoV-2 infection. TCRdb re-derived calls from the 5' RACE reads in MiXCR, one entry per CDR3 protein. The table includes just over 95,000 distinct CDR3 sequences, roughly 11% detected once. Sequenced material: whole blood. The receptors derive from an adult who was a healthcare worker with PCR-confirmed SARS-CoV-2 infection or an uninfected control (not recorded which). CDR3s include the opening cysteine and the closing phenylalanine or tryptophan. The D gene is left open where the match is weak. Part of the rows lack a size; the others show once, few, many or a class for expanded clones.

CDR3aa: CSRQGYTDTEAFF
CDR3nt: TGCAGCCGACAGGGTTATACTGACACTGAAGCTTTCTTT
abundance: NA
d_gene: TRBD1
v_gene: TRBV29-1
j_gene: TRBJ1-1

CDR3aa: CASSLGGSNEKLFF
CDR3nt: TGTGCCAGCAGCTTAGGGGGGTCTAATGAAAAACTGTTTTTT
abundance: NA
d_gene: NA
v_gene: TRBV7-2
j_gene: TRBJ1-4

CDR3aa: CAINPGTTSYEQYF
CDR3nt: TGTGCCATCAATCCCGGGACCACTTCCTACGAGCAGTACTTC
abundance: many
d_gene: NA
v_gene: TRBV10-3
j_gene: TRBJ2-7

CDR3aa: CSARRGRQETQYF
CDR3nt: TGCAGTGCTAGGCGGGGGCGACAAGAGACCCAGTACTTC
abundance: few
d_gene: NA
v_gene: TRBV20-1
j_gene: TRBJ2-5

CDR3aa: CSVSVNYGYTF
CDR3nt: TGCAGCGTTTCCGTTAACTATGGCTACACCTTC
abundance: many
d_gene: NA
v_gene: TRBV29-1
j_gene: TRBJ1-2

CDR3aa: CASSFFQGLSNQPQHF
CDR3nt: TGTGCCAGCAGTTTCTTCCAGGGTCTTAGCAATCAGCCCCAGCATTTT
abundance: few
d_gene: NA
v_gene: TRBV12-3/TRBV12-4
j_gene: TRBJ1-5

CDR3aa: CASSQGGRVSGNQPQHF
CDR3nt: TGTGCCAGCAGCCAAGGGGGGCGGGTTAGTGGCAATCAGCCCCAGCATTTT
abundance: few
d_gene: NA
v_gene: TRBV3-1
j_gene: TRBJ1-5

CDR3aa: CASSLAGHPEQFF
CDR3nt: TGTGCCAGCAGCTTGGCAGGACATCCTGAGCAGTTCTTC
abundance: few
d_gene: NA
v_gene: TRBV5-5
j_gene: TRBJ2-1

CDR3aa: CASSLYTRTGKKDRETQYF
CDR3nt: TGCGCCAGCAGCCTATACACACGGACGGGGAAGAAGGACCGGGAGACCCAGTACTTC
abundance: few
d_gene: NA
v_gene: TRBV5-1
j_gene: TRBJ2-5

CDR3aa: CASSGQDYGYTF
CDR3nt: TGTGCCAGCAGCGGACAGGACTATGGCTACACCTTC
abundance: few
d_gene: TRBD1
v_gene: TRBV2
j_gene: TRBJ1-2

CDR3aa: CASSPTQNTDTQYF
CDR3nt: TGTGCCAGCAGTCCGACGCAGAACACAGATACGCAGTATTTT
abundance: NA
d_gene: NA
v_gene: TRBV2
j_gene: TRBJ2-3

CDR3aa: CASSLNPGRNSPLHF
CDR3nt: TGTGCCAGCAGTTTGAATCCGGGGAGGAATTCACCCCTCCACTTT
abundance: NA
d_gene: NA
v_gene: TRBV12-3/TRBV12-4
j_gene: TRBJ1-6

CDR3aa: CASRGDGNQPQHF
CDR3nt: TGTGCCAGCAGGGGGGACGGCAATCAGCCCCAGCATTTT
abundance: NA
d_gene: NA
v_gene: TRBV28
j_gene: TRBJ1-5

CDR3aa: CASSPRGDEQYF
CDR3nt: TGTGCCAGCAGCCCAAGGGGGGACGAGCAGTACTTC
abundance: many
d_gene: NA
v_gene: TRBV5-4
j_gene: TRBJ2-7

CDR3aa: CASHREIIGEQYF
CDR3nt: TGTGCCAGTCACAGGGAAATTATTGGCGAGCAGTACTTC
abundance: many
d_gene: NA
v_gene: TRBV6-1
j_gene: TRBJ2-7

CDR3aa: CASSTGQGRNQETQYF
CDR3nt: TGCGCCAGCAGCACGGGACAGGGAAGGAATCAAGAGACCCAGTACTTC
abundance: many
d_gene: TRBD1
v_gene: TRBV5-1
j_gene: TRBJ2-5

CDR3aa: CASPYRSDNQPQHF
CDR3nt: TGTGCCAGCCCTTACAGGAGTGACAACCAGCCCCAGCATTTT
abundance: many
d_gene: NA
v_gene: TRBV21-1
j_gene: TRBJ1-5

CDR3aa: CATGQNFNQPQHF
CDR3nt: TGTGCCACCGGACAAAACTTCAATCAGCCCCAGCATTTT
abundance: NA
d_gene: NA
v_gene: TRBV2
j_gene: TRBJ1-5

CDR3aa: CASRPDSHTGELFF
CDR3nt: TGTGCCAGCAGACCGGACAGCCACACCGGGGAGCTGTTTTTT
abundance: NA
d_gene: NA
v_gene: TRBV2
j_gene: TRBJ2-2

CDR3aa: CSAQRGGSYNEQFF
CDR3nt: TGCAGTGCTCAAAGGGGGGGGTCCTACAATGAGCAGTTCTTC
abundance: few
d_gene: NA
v_gene: TRBV20-1
j_gene: TRBJ2-1

CDR3aa: CASSLVEGVGETQYF
CDR3nt: TGTGCCAGCTCTCTCGTGGAGGGCGTGGGAGAGACCCAGTACTTC
abundance: few
d_gene: NA
v_gene: TRBV25-1
j_gene: TRBJ2-5

CDR3aa: CASSPETLQTSYEQYF
CDR3nt: TGTGCCAGCAGCCCCGAGACTCTACAGACCTCCTACGAGCAGTACTTC
abundance: NA
d_gene: NA
v_gene: TRBV7-2
j_gene: TRBJ2-7

CDR3aa: CASSFGTGHEQYF
CDR3nt: TGTGCCAGCAGCTTCGGGACAGGGCACGAGCAGTACTTC
abundance: NA
d_gene: TRBD1
v_gene: TRBV13
j_gene: TRBJ2-7

CDR3aa: CASSEQPRKNTEAFF
CDR3nt: TGTGCCAGCAGTGAGCAGCCCCGGAAGAACACTGAAGCTTTCTTT
abundance: NA
d_gene: NA
v_gene: TRBV6-1
j_gene: TRBJ1-1

CDR3aa: CASSLSGFGYTF
CDR3nt: TGTGCCAGCAGTTTATCAGGGTTCGGCTACACCTTC
abundance: NA
d_gene: NA
v_gene: TRBV28
j_gene: TRBJ1-2

CDR3aa: CASSSTLGEQYF
CDR3nt: TGTGCCAGCAGTTCGACATTAGGGGAGCAGTACTTC
abundance: NA
d_gene: NA
v_gene: TRBV2
j_gene: TRBJ2-7

CDR3aa: CSAALVRVEAFF
CDR3nt: TGCAGTGCTGCCCTCGTCAGGGTTGAAGCTTTCTTT
abundance: NA
d_gene: NA
v_gene: TRBV20-1
j_gene: TRBJ1-1

CDR3aa: CASSEPGRPTYEQYF
CDR3nt: TGTGCCAGCAGTGAACCCGGTCGGCCTACATACGAGCAGTACTTC
abundance: NA
d_gene: NA
v_gene: TRBV6-1
j_gene: TRBJ2-7

CDR3aa: CASSPGLEGNTIYF
CDR3nt: TGCGCCAGCAGCCCCGGACTTGAGGGAAACACCATATATTTT
abundance: NA
d_gene: NA
v_gene: TRBV5-1
j_gene: TRBJ1-3

CDR3aa: CASRAQISGFTDTQYF
CDR3nt: TGCGCCAGCAGAGCTCAAATTTCGGGGTTCACAGATACGCAGTATTTT
abundance: NA
d_gene: NA
v_gene: TRBV5-1
j_gene: TRBJ2-3

CDR3aa: CASSYYRDNYSNQPQHF
CDR3nt: TGTGCCAGCAGTTACTACCGGGACAATTATAGCAATCAGCCCCAGCATTTT
abundance: many
d_gene: NA
v_gene: TRBV6-1
j_gene: TRBJ1-5

CDR3aa: CSARDPLAGGAGELFF
CDR3nt: TGCAGTGCTAGAGACCCGCTAGCGGGAGGGGCCGGGGAGCTGTTTTTT
abundance: many
d_gene: TRBD2
v_gene: TRBV20-1
j_gene: TRBJ2-2

CDR3aa: CASSLAMAGPNEKLFF
CDR3nt: TGTGCCAGCAGCTTGGCCATGGCGGGACCTAATGAAAAACTGTTTTTT
abundance: many
d_gene: NA
v_gene: TRBV5-6
j_gene: TRBJ1-4

CDR3aa: CASSLEVLSTDTQYF
CDR3nt: TGTGCCAGCAGCTTAGAGGTCCTTAGCACAGATACGCAGTATTTT
abundance: few
d_gene: NA
v_gene: TRBV7-8
j_gene: TRBJ2-3

CDR3aa: CASSQPLYRDSNTQYF
CDR3nt: TGTGCCAGCAGCCAGCCTTTGTACCGGGACAGCAATACGCAGTATTTT
abundance: NA
d_gene: TRBD1
v_gene: TRBV3-1
j_gene: TRBJ2-3

CDR3aa: CASSLGTDNEQFF
CDR3nt: TGTGCCAGCAGCTTAGGGACAGACAATGAGCAGTTCTTC
abundance: NA
d_gene: NA
v_gene: TRBV11-1
j_gene: TRBJ2-1

CDR3aa: CASNLNTEAFF
CDR3nt: TGTGCCAGCAACCTAAACACTGAAGCTTTCTTT
abundance: few
d_gene: NA
v_gene: TRBV2
j_gene: TRBJ1-1

CDR3aa: CASSLGKNTEAFF
CDR3nt: TGTGCCAGCAGCTTAGGAAAGAACACTGAAGCTTTCTTT
abundance: many
d_gene: NA
v_gene: TRBV7-3
j_gene: TRBJ1-1

CDR3aa: CASSSRVAGVTGELFF
CDR3nt: TGTGCCAGCAGCTCGAGAGTAGCGGGAGTCACCGGGGAGCTGTTTTTT
abundance: many
d_gene: TRBD2
v_gene: TRBV7-2
j_gene: TRBJ2-2

CDR3aa: CASSEGYYGHTF
CDR3nt: TGTGCCAGCAGTGAGGGGTATTATGGCCACACCTTC
abundance: NA
d_gene: NA
v_gene: TRBV25-1
j_gene: TRBJ1-2

CDR3aa: CASSSHGGGRGTEAFF
CDR3nt: TGTGCCAGCAGCTCCCATGGGGGCGGACGGGGCACTGAAGCTTTCTTT
abundance: many
d_gene: NA
v_gene: TRBV7-9
j_gene: TRBJ1-1

CDR3aa: CASSLFPSPGYGYTF
CDR3nt: TGTGCCAGCAGTCTTTTCCCCAGCCCGGGCTATGGCTACACCTTC
abundance: NA
d_gene: NA
v_gene: TRBV28
j_gene: TRBJ1-2

CDR3aa: CASSYRFGSSGANVLTF
CDR3nt: TGTGCCAGCAGTTACCGTTTCGGAAGCTCTGGGGCCAACGTCCTGACTTTC
abundance: NA
d_gene: NA
v_gene: TRBV6-2/TRBV6-3
j_gene: TRBJ2-6

CDR3aa: CSARTTRAGIVYEQYF
CDR3nt: TGCAGTGCTAGGACGACAAGAGCGGGGATCGTCTACGAGCAGTACTTC
abundance: few
d_gene: TRBD2
v_gene: TRBV20-1
j_gene: TRBJ2-7